This T cell receptor beta chain was captured in a study of T cells in Graves' hyperthyroidism and ophthalmopathy. Researchers amplified the TCR beta CDR3 regions from RNA transcripts. The study used the HTBI primer set for a first-round RT-PCR of the TCR CDR3. TCRdb reanalysed the multiplex PCR reads using MiXCR and keeps one entry per CDR3 protein. Here the sample spans roughly 400,000 distinct CDR3 sequences, 20% to 25% being singletons. Stability of Graves' hyperthyroidism was defined as absent ophthalmopathy progression within 18 months. V shed 4 bases, J shed 7 bases, and the junction held 5 bases outside the gene matches. This CDR3 contains 14 residues. The germline V gene encodes CDR1 MRHNA and CDR2 SNTAGT.

The rearrangement links TRBV6-4 to TRBJ2-1; 9 nucleotides line up with TRBD1. This TCR derives from a man over 45 with Graves' hyperthyroidism. Source material: blood. CDR3 region: CASSVGTGPNEQFF. In DNA, the CDR3 is TGTGCCAGCAGTGTTGGGACAGGGCCAAATGAGCAGTTCTTC.